A single sample is the source of the 5 T cell receptor beta chains below, sequenced in a study of shared clonotypes between healthy human individuals. TCRdb's table, derived via immunoSEQ multiplex PCR, lists solely in-frame clones and lacks some. The sample includes about 2.3 million clones, 85% to 95% of them seen just once. Sample: naive CD4+ T cells from PBMCs. Described subset: CD45RA+ positively selected. Receptors were obtained from a man in his late teens or twenties in good health. Some clones in this sample may be carry-over from other donors' samples.

V is TRBV28 and J is TRBJ1-1; TRBD1 agrees at 7 bases. Looked up from germline, CDR1 is MDHEN and CDR2 is SYDVKM. The CDR3 consists of 13 residues. Trimming at V came to 7 bases and at J to 3 bases, leaving 5 bases not matched to a gene. CDR3 DNA sequence: TGTGCCAGCACCAAGACAGGGTACACTGAAGCTTTCTTT. Amino acids: CASTKTGYTEAFF.

The chain is built from TRBV12-2 and TRBJ2-3; the D segment call TRBD2 is taken from the table without a DNA check. TRBV12-2 is labeled a pseudogene. The CDR3 contains 17 residues. DNA for the CDR3: TGTGCAAGTCGCTTAGCTGCGAGCGGGAGGAAAGCAGATACGCAGTATTTT. It codes for CASRLAASGRKADTQYF.

Worth noting for this clone: The same CDR3 also results from other DNA sequences found in this sample. This chain connects TRBV29-1 to TRBJ2-3; 7 nucleotides line up with TRBD2. With V trimmed by 6 bases and J by 1 base, 1 base remained unmatched. The length of the CDR3 is 12 residues. Germline loops: CDR1 SQVTM, CDR2 ANQGSEA. The DNA of the CDR3 is TGCAGCGTCCTAGCGGGCACAGATACGCAGTATTTT. Translating gives CSVLAGTDTQYF.

This chain joins TRBV6-1 and TRBJ2-7; TRBD2 is a possible D gene (6 bases). V dropped 3 bases and J dropped 6 bases, with 12 bases sitting between them. Per the germline V gene, CDR1 is MNHNS and CDR2 is SASEGT. The CDR3 extends over 13 amino acids. The CDR3 region has the DNA TGTGCCAGCAGTGAGGGGACTTCCCGCGAGCAGTACTTC. Translated: CASSEGTSREQYF.

The CDR3 spells CAWSVGQGWDEQYF. The DNA for the CDR3 is TGTGCCTGGAGTGTAGGACAGGGATGGGACGAGCAGTACTTC. The chain has TRBV30 and TRBJ2-7, with TRBD1 identical over 8 bases. The germline V gene encodes CDR1 GTSNPN and CDR2 SVGIG (reference sequence). The CDR3 totals 14 residues. J gave up 5 bases and V 0 bases, and 6 bases lay outside the gene matches.